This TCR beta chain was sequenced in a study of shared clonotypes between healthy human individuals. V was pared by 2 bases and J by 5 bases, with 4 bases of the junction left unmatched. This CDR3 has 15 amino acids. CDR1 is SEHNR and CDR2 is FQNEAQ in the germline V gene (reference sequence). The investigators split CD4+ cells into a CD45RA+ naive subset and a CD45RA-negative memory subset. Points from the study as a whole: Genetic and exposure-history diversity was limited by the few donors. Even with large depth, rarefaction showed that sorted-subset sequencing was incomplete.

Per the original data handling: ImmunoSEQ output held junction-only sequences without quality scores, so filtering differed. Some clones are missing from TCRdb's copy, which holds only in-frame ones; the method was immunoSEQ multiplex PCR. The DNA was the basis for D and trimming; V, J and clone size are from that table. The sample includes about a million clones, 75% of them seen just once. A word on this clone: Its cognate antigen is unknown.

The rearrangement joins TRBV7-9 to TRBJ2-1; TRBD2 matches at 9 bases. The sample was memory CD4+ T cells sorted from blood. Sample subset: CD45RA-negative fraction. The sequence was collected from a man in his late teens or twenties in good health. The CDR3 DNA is TGTGCCAGCAGCTTAAGTCCTAGCGGGAACAATGAGCAGTTCTTC. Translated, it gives CASSLSPSGNNEQFF.